A selection of T cell receptor beta chains follows, all from one sample in a study of cytotoxic CD8 clonotypes in ibrutinib-treated CLL. Method: immunoSEQ multiplex PCR; TCRdb's copy keeps in-frame clones and lacks some. The data hold 200,000 or so clones, with 70% observed a single time. This material consisted of PBMCs, taken after 12 months of ibrutinib treatment. The source of these receptors is a human donor with chronic lymphocytic leukemia. Each CDR3 is given with its conserved first and last residue. D genes are given only for firm matches. Expanded clones are given a class, and other clones once, few, many or no size at all.

d_call: TRBD2; clone_size: NA; v_call: TRBV28; j_call: TRBJ2-7; cdr3_aa: CASRLAGGGEQYF; cdr3_nt: TGTGCCAGCAGATTAGCGGGAGGCGGCGAGCAGTACTTC
d_call: NA; clone_size: NA; v_call: TRBV25-1; j_call: TRBJ1-3; cdr3_aa: CASSERRTFPRDGNTIYF; cdr3_nt: TGTGCCAGCAGTGAAAGAAGAACATTTCCGAGGGATGGAAACACCATATATTTT
d_call: NA; clone_size: NA; v_call: TRBV7-9; j_call: TRBJ1-2; cdr3_aa: CASSHTDRQNYGYTF; cdr3_nt: TGTGCCAGCAGCCATACCGACAGGCAGAACTATGGCTACACCTTC
d_call: NA; clone_size: NA; v_call: TRBV9; j_call: TRBJ2-3; cdr3_aa: CASSVDGRVWDTQYF; cdr3_nt: TGTGCCAGCAGCGTAGATGGGCGTGTTTGGGATACGCAGTATTTT
d_call: NA; clone_size: once; v_call: TRBV7-9; j_call: TRBJ2-3; cdr3_aa: CASSFALSDTQYF; cdr3_nt: TGTGCCAGCAGCTTTGCTCTTTCAGATACGCAGTATTTT
d_call: NA; clone_size: NA; v_call: TRBV7-2; j_call: TRBJ2-5; cdr3_aa: CASSPRRLGETQYF; cdr3_nt: TGTGCCAGCAGCCCTAGACGTTTGGGAGAGACCCAGTACTTC
d_call: NA; clone_size: few; v_call: TRBV19; j_call: TRBJ2-3; cdr3_aa: CASSIQGSTDTQYF; cdr3_nt: TGTGCCAGTAGTATTCAGGGGAGCACAGATACGCAGTATTTT
d_call: NA; clone_size: NA; v_call: TRBV5-1; j_call: TRBJ2-1; cdr3_aa: CASSLTFSTYNEQFF; cdr3_nt: TGCGCCAGCAGCCTCACCTTTAGCACCTACAATGAGCAGTTCTTC
d_call: NA; clone_size: NA; v_call: TRBV27; j_call: TRBJ1-1; cdr3_aa: CASSSRAPPEAFF; cdr3_nt: TGTGCCAGCAGTTCCCGGGCCCCTCCGGAAGCTTTCTTT
d_call: NA; clone_size: NA; v_call: TRBV5-1; j_call: TRBJ2-2; cdr3_aa: CASSRVGSTGELFF; cdr3_nt: TGCGCCAGCAGCCGTGTAGGGTCCACCGGGGAGCTGTTTTTT
d_call: TRBD1; clone_size: few; v_call: TRBV9; j_call: TRBJ1-2; cdr3_aa: CASSPRQGGDYGYTF; cdr3_nt: TGTGCCAGCAGCCCCCGACAGGGAGGGGACTATGGCTACACCTTC
d_call: TRBD1; clone_size: many; v_call: TRBV28; j_call: TRBJ2-1; cdr3_aa: CASSRRRYRGYNEQFF; cdr3_nt: TGTGCCAGCAGCCGAAGACGATACAGGGGTTACAATGAGCAGTTCTTC
d_call: NA; clone_size: few; v_call: TRBV7-2; j_call: TRBJ2-1; cdr3_aa: CASSATGVGGPTSEQFF; cdr3_nt: TGTGCCAGCAGCGCCACAGGGGTAGGAGGGCCAACGAGTGAGCAGTTCTTC
d_call: NA; clone_size: few; v_call: TRBV6-5; j_call: TRBJ1-1; cdr3_aa: CASSLRKTELNTEAFF; cdr3_nt: TGTGCCAGCAGTTTACGCAAGACAGAATTGAACACTGAAGCTTTCTTT
d_call: NA; clone_size: NA; v_call: TRBV5-1; j_call: TRBJ1-3; cdr3_aa: CASSLAQVSGNTIYF; cdr3_nt: TGCGCCAGCAGCTTGGCTCAAGTCTCTGGAAACACCATATATTTT
d_call: NA; clone_size: NA; v_call: TRBV7-9; j_call: TRBJ1-2; cdr3_aa: CASSLEGGVNYGYTF; cdr3_nt: TGTGCCAGCAGCTTAGAGGGTGGGGTGAACTATGGCTACACCTTC
d_call: NA; clone_size: NA; v_call: TRBV11-2; j_call: TRBJ2-7; cdr3_aa: CASSSGTYYEQYF; cdr3_nt: TGTGCCAGCAGCTCCGGGACATACTACGAGCAGTACTTC
d_call: NA; clone_size: few; v_call: TRBV5-1; j_call: TRBJ2-1; cdr3_aa: CASSADPGNEQFF; cdr3_nt: TGCGCCAGCAGCGCTGACCCGGGTAATGAGCAGTTCTTC
d_call: NA; clone_size: NA; v_call: TRBV4-2; j_call: TRBJ2-1; cdr3_aa: CASSQGIGKGEQFF; cdr3_nt: TGTGCCAGCAGCCAAGGGATAGGGAAAGGTGAGCAGTTCTTC
d_call: NA; clone_size: once; v_call: TRBV12-5; j_call: TRBJ2-1; cdr3_aa: CASGSPGGGNNEQFF; cdr3_nt: TGTGCTAGTGGTTCGCCGGGCGGAGGTAACAATGAGCAGTTCTTC
d_call: NA; clone_size: once; v_call: TRBV11-2; j_call: TRBJ2-7; cdr3_aa: CASSPAPGSTYEQYF; cdr3_nt: TGTGCCAGCAGCCCCGCGCCCGGGTCCACCTACGAGCAGTACTTC
d_call: NA; clone_size: once; v_call: TRBV4-3; j_call: TRBJ1-1; cdr3_aa: CASSQDLRRGVEAFF; cdr3_nt: TGCGCCAGCAGCCAAGATTTGCGGAGGGGCGTTGAAGCTTTCTTT
d_call: NA; clone_size: NA; v_call: TRBV30; j_call: TRBJ1-5; cdr3_aa: CAWSGGSNQPQHF; cdr3_nt: TGTGCCTGGAGTGGAGGTAGCAATCAGCCCCAGCATTTT
d_call: NA; clone_size: NA; v_call: TRBV5-4; j_call: TRBJ1-3; cdr3_aa: CAARVYSGNTIYF; cdr3_nt: TGTGCCGCTAGGGTGTACTCTGGAAACACCATATATTTT
d_call: TRBD1; clone_size: NA; v_call: TRBV7-9; j_call: TRBJ1-1; cdr3_aa: CASRPQQGPNTEAFF; cdr3_nt: TGTGCCAGCAGGCCTCAACAGGGGCCGAACACTGAAGCTTTCTTT
d_call: TRBD1; clone_size: NA; v_call: TRBV5-1; j_call: TRBJ2-3; cdr3_aa: CASSAGTGAHSSTDTQYF; cdr3_nt: TGCGCCAGCAGCGCAGGGACAGGGGCCCACTCTAGCACAGATACGCAGTATTTT
d_call: TRBD1; clone_size: NA; v_call: TRBV18; j_call: TRBJ2-7; cdr3_aa: CASSPSRGHYEQYF; cdr3_nt: TGTGCCAGCTCACCCTCCAGGGGGCACTACGAGCAGTACTTC
d_call: NA; clone_size: NA; v_call: TRBV6-1; j_call: TRBJ2-7; cdr3_aa: CASSPVGAGYEQYF; cdr3_nt: TGTGCCAGCAGTCCCGTGGGGGCAGGGTACGAGCAGTACTTC
d_call: NA; clone_size: NA; v_call: TRBV11-2; j_call: TRBJ2-5; cdr3_aa: CASSRFEVQETQYF; cdr3_nt: TGTGCCAGCAGCCGCTTCGAAGTCCAAGAGACCCAGTACTTC
d_call: TRBD1; clone_size: many; v_call: TRBV2; j_call: TRBJ2-7; cdr3_aa: CATGTEFLYEQYF; cdr3_nt: TGTGCCACCGGGACAGAGTTCCTCTACGAGCAGTACTTC
d_call: NA; clone_size: NA; v_call: TRBV11-1; j_call: TRBJ1-5; cdr3_aa: CASSLSPDGMSQPQHF; cdr3_nt: TGTGCCAGCAGCTTAAGCCCGGATGGGATGAGTCAGCCCCAGCATTTT
d_call: NA; clone_size: NA; v_call: TRBV2; j_call: TRBJ1-5; cdr3_aa: CASSEAGTRVRQPQHF; cdr3_nt: TGTGCCAGCAGTGAAGCGGGAACCCGGGTCAGGCAGCCCCAGCATTTT